Below are 10 T cell receptor beta chains sequenced from a single sample in a study of blood T cell repertoires in COVID-19. Sequenced by immunoSEQ multiplex PCR; TCRdb stores in-frame clones only, minus some. The sample contains about 390,000 clones, about 87% of which appear only once. Sequences were obtained from PBMCs or T cells enriched from blood (not recorded which). Every receptor here comes from a woman aged 50 to 60 who had recovered from COVID-19.

CDR3 sequence (DNA): TGTGCCAGCAGCGTATCACCTACGAACACCGGGGAGCTGTTTTTT. Its protein is CASSVSPTNTGELFF. This sequence joins TRBV9 and TRBJ2-2, with D unclear. CDR1 and CDR2 (germline): SGDLS, YYNGEE. Between the trimmed V and J ends, which lost 1 base and 0 bases, there was a span of 7 bases. This CDR3 region has 15 residues.

The rearrangement links TRBV18 to TRBJ2-7; maybe TRBD2 (6 bases). V was cut by 3 bases and J by 2 bases, with 8 bases left in between. Germline V lookup: CDR1 KGHSH, CDR2 LQKENI. This CDR3 spans 13 amino acids. CDR3: CASSPTGAYEQYF. The CDR3 DNA sequence: TGTGCCAGCTCACCGACGGGGGCCTACGAGCAGTACTTC.

V usage is TRBV7-6 and J usage is TRBJ1-2; TRBD1 might be the D (6 bases). The germline gives CDR1 SGHVS, CDR2 FNYEAQ. The ends were cut back, 2 bases at V and 6 bases at J, with 10 bases in the middle. This CDR3 contains 13 residues. In DNA, the CDR3 is TGTGCCAGCAGCTTAATCAGGGGAAATGGCTACACCTTC. It encodes CASSLIRGNGYTF.

This chain connects TRBV28 to TRBJ1-1; D is unclear. This CDR3 is 14 amino acids long. The germline gives CDR1 MDHEN, CDR2 SYDVKM. The V gene lost 8 bases and the J gene lost 3 bases, with 16 bases spanning the gap. DNA for the CDR3: TGTGCCAGCTGGAGGCCCCCTCAAGACACTGAAGCTTTCTTT. It yields the protein CASWRPPQDTEAFF. The whole variable domain, filled in from reference TRBV28 and TRBJ1-1, reads DVKVTQSSRYLVKRTGEKVFLECVQDMDHENMFWYRQDPGLGLRLIYFSYDVKMKEKGDIPEGYSVSREKKERFSLILESASTNQTSMYLCASWRPPQDTEAFFGQGTRLTVV.

This clone was recorded a few times. The rearrangement links TRBV9 to TRBJ2-1, with TRBD1 matching over 8 bases. The germline CDR1 and CDR2 sequences are SGDLS and YYNGEE. This CDR3 is 15 amino acids long. V lost 0 bases and J lost 4; bases outside the gene matches: 3. DNA of the CDR3: TGTGCCAGCAGCGTAGGGCGACAGGGGTACAATGAGCAGTTCTTC. It translates to CASSVGRQGYNEQFF.

The chain couples TRBV11-2 to TRBJ2-1; D not certain. Germline CDR1 and CDR2: SGHAT and FQNNGV. The V and J ends lost 1 base and 1 base respectively, with 8 bases between them. The CDR3 spans 15 residues. The CDR3, as DNA: TGTGCCAGCAGCTTAGGAGCCTTATCCTACAATGAGCAGTTCTTC. Protein product: CASSLGALSYNEQFF.

Comment on this clone: This same CDR3 is encoded by further DNA sequences in the sample. V gene TRBV28 combines with J gene TRBJ1-2; D possibly corresponds to TRBD1 (6 bases). The V end lost 4 bases, the J end lost 3 bases, and 6 bases lay between the germline ends. CDR1 MDHEN and CDR2 SYDVKM come from the germline V gene. CDR3 length equals 12 residues. CDR3 bases: TGTGCCAGCAGTTCAGGGGACTATGGCTACACCTTC. Its protein product is CASSSGDYGYTF.

This clone was observed once. The rearrangement links TRBV4-3 to TRBJ2-1; 10 bases fit TRBD2. V gave up 3 bases and J gave up 3 bases; unmatched junction bases: 2. There are 15 residues in the CDR3. CDR1 and CDR2 (germline): LGHNA, YSLEER. CDR3: CASSQSSGSYNEQFF. The CDR3 nucleotides read TGCGCCAGCAGCCAGTCTAGCGGGAGCTACAATGAGCAGTTCTTC.

The chain has TRBV19 and TRBJ1-6; D unresolved. Germline assignment: CDR1 LNHDA and CDR2 SQIVND (reference sequence). The V and J ends lost 4 bases and 8 bases respectively, with 6 bases between them. The CDR3 runs 12 residues. The CDR3 protein is CASSNRDSPLHF. The CDR3 bases are TGTGCCAGTAGTAACCGGGATTCACCCCTCCACTTT.

This chain links TRBV19 with TRBJ2-2, with D perhaps matching TRBD2 (7 bases). The CDR3 has 17 amino acids. Trimming shortened V by 4 bases and J by 4 bases, and 19 bases separated the two germline ends. Germline V gene sequence: CDR1 LNHDA, CDR2 SQIVND (reference sequence). The DNA of the CDR3 is TGTGCCAGTAGTACCCATTGGGGGGGCCGGGTCACCGGGGAGCTGTTTTTT. Residues: CASSTHWGGRVTGELFF.